This is a list of T cell receptor beta chains from one sample in a study of Graves' ophthalmopathy and Graves' hyperthyroidism. MiXCR was run by TCRdb on the multiplex PCR reads, yielding one entry per CDR3 protein. Of roughly 400,000 distinct CDR3 sequences in the sample, 15% are singletons; the top ten hold approximately 7%. Sequenced material: peripheral blood. These receptors all stem from a woman younger than 30 with stable Graves' hyperthyroidism. Both conserved end residues are part of each CDR3. D genes are given only for firm matches. Size values are once, few and many counts, or a class for expanded clones, and some rows have none.

D gene | J gene | clone size | V gene | CDR3 protein | CDR3 DNA
TRBD1 | TRBJ1-6 | . | TRBV18 | CASSPSTPGTGISPLHF | TGTGCCAGCTCACCATCGACCCCGGGGACAGGGATTTCACCCCTCCACTTT
. | TRBJ1-1 | many | TRBV6-1 | CASSSLRGDTEAFF | TGTGCCAGCAGCTCCCTACGGGGGGACACTGAAGCTTTCTTT
. | TRBJ2-7 | many | TRBV7-9 | CASSQTQGSSLYEQYF | TGTGCCAGCAGCCAAACCCAAGGATCGAGCTTATACGAGCAGTACTTC
. | TRBJ1-2 | many | TRBV6-1 | CASSLDRLDGYTF | TGTGCCAGCAGCCTTGACAGGTTGGACGGCTACACCTTC
TRBD1 | TRBJ2-7 | few | TRBV20-1 | CSARERTGGPLYEQYF | TGCAGTGCTAGAGAAAGAACAGGGGGCCCCCTCTACGAGCAGTACTTC
. | TRBJ1-1 | many | TRBV5-1 | CASSLRRSGDYSTEAFF | TGCGCCAGCAGCTTGAGAAGATCAGGGGACTATAGCACTGAAGCTTTCTTT
. | TRBJ1-2 | . | TRBV3-1 | CASSPQNLAVYGYTF | TGTGCCAGCAGCCCTCAAAACTTGGCAGTCTATGGCTACACCTTC
. | TRBJ2-5 | many | TRBV12-3/TRBV12-4 | CASSFGGDQETQYF | TGTGCCAGCAGTTTTGGGGGAGATCAAGAGACCCAGTACTTC
. | TRBJ1-2 | many | TRBV29-1 | CSANSGSRGYGYTF | TGCAGCGCTAACTCCGGGAGTAGAGGCTATGGCTACACCTTC
. | TRBJ1-2 | many | TRBV7-9 | CASSPGSSLNYGYTF | TGTGCCAGCAGCCCAGGAAGTTCCCTTAACTATGGCTACACCTTC
TRBD2 | TRBJ2-7 | . | TRBV6-2/TRBV6-3 | CASSKLAGVPSYEQYF | TGTGCCAGCAGCAAACTAGCGGGAGTACCCTCCTACGAGCAGTACTTC
. | TRBJ1-3 | . | TRBV6-1 | CASSVAGSTSGNTIYF | TGTGCCAGCAGTGTAGCAGGGTCCACATCTGGAAACACCATATATTTT
TRBD1 | TRBJ1-5 | . | TRBV5-4 | CASSLRPQGLVLNQPQHF | TGTGCCAGCAGCTTGCGGCCACAGGGGCTCGTCCTCAATCAGCCCCAGCATTTT
TRBD1 | TRBJ2-4 | . | TRBV20-1 | CSAKGTGWAKNIQYF | TGCAGTGCTAAGGGGACAGGGTGGGCCAAAAACATTCAGTACTTC
TRBD1 | TRBJ1-3 | many | TRBV7-9 | CASSRNRTGRNTIYF | TGTGCCAGCAGCCGAAACAGGACAGGGCGAAACACCATATATTTT
TRBD2 | TRBJ2-5 | . | TRBV6-2/TRBV6-3 | CASSYIAGQETQYF | TGTGCCAGCAGTTATATAGCGGGTCAAGAGACCCAGTACTTC
. | TRBJ2-7 | many | TRBV20-1 | CSAPGPYYEQYF | TGCAGTGCCCCGGGTCCCTACTACGAGCAGTACTTC
. | TRBJ1-1 | many | TRBV6-5 | CASNGRYTEAFF | TGTGCCAGCAACGGACGGTACACTGAAGCTTTCTTT
. | TRBJ1-3 | many | TRBV12-3/TRBV12-4 | CASRHRVGGNTIYF | TGTGCCAGCAGGCACAGGGTTGGTGGAAACACCATATATTTT
TRBD1 | TRBJ1-1 | few | TRBV5-4 | CASSPQTGVGNTEAFF | TGTGCCAGCAGCCCGCAGACAGGGGTTGGGAACACTGAAGCTTTCTTT
TRBD2 | TRBJ2-7 | many | TRBV11-2 | CASSLGGLAARYEQYF | TGTGCCAGCAGCTTAGGGGGTCTAGCGGCTCGCTACGAGCAGTACTTC
. | TRBJ1-1 | many | TRBV5-1 | CASSLDVGGNTEAFF | TGCGCCAGCAGCTTGGACGTGGGGGGGAACACTGAAGCTTTCTTT
TRBD1 | TRBJ1-1 | many | TRBV6-2/TRBV6-3 | CASRPSLWDRGRGRTEAFF | TGTGCCAGCAGGCCCAGCCTTTGGGACAGGGGGCGCGGGAGGACTGAAGCTTTCTTT
. | TRBJ2-2 | few | TRBV6-2/TRBV6-3 | CASSYSRPMNTGELFF | TGTGCCAGCAGTTACTCGAGGCCCATGAACACCGGGGAGCTGTTTTTT
. | TRBJ2-5 | many | TRBV2 | CASSPSGETQYF | TGTGCCAGCAGTCCCTCGGGGGAGACCCAGTACTTC
. | TRBJ2-3 | many | TRBV11-3 | CASSLVSQRDTQYF | TGTGCCAGCAGCTTAGTAAGCCAACGGGATACGCAGTATTTT
. | TRBJ1-5 | few | TRBV11-1 | CASSLGRVGSSNQPQHF | TGTGCCAGCAGCCTCGGACGGGTGGGGTCTAGCAATCAGCCCCAGCATTTT
. | TRBJ2-7 | many | TRBV20-1 | CSAPGKGPYEQYF | TGCAGTGCTCCGGGCAAAGGGCCCTACGAGCAGTACTTC
TRBD1 | TRBJ1-2 | many | TRBV6-5 | CASSYSGRGAEGYTF | TGTGCCAGCAGTTACTCGGGCAGGGGGGCGGAGGGCTACACCTTC
. | TRBJ1-2 | few | TRBV7-9 | CASSLQLGYGYTF | TGTGCCAGCAGCCTCCAGCTCGGGTATGGCTACACCTTC
TRBD1 | TRBJ1-5 | many | TRBV11-3 | CASSLDRGRHF | TGTGCCAGCAGCCTGGACAGGGGCCGGCATTTT
. | TRBJ1-5 | many | TRBV7-8 | CASSFLGLSNQPQHF | TGTGCCAGCAGCTTCTTAGGGTTGAGCAATCAGCCCCAGCATTTT
. | TRBJ1-2 | many | TRBV7-2 | CASSLARQEVYTF | TGTGCCAGCAGCTTAGCTAGGCAGGAAGTCTACACCTTC
TRBD1 | TRBJ2-5 | . | TRBV5-1 | CASSSAQGRETQYF | TGCGCCAGCAGCTCCGCACAGGGGCGGGAGACCCAGTACTTC
TRBD1 | TRBJ2-7 | many | TRBV12-3/TRBV12-4 | CASSPGPGGVWEQYF | TGTGCCAGCAGTCCCGGCCCAGGGGGCGTGTGGGAGCAGTACTTC
. | TRBJ1-1 | many | TRBV10-3 | CAISGNTEAFF | TGTGCCATTTCCGGGAACACTGAAGCTTTCTTT
. | TRBJ2-5 | . | TRBV7-9 | CASSLETKGEAQYF | TGTGCCAGCAGCTTAGAGACAAAAGGAGAGGCCCAGTACTTC
. | TRBJ2-5 | . | TRBV5-1 | CASSLGRGGAMRETQYF | TGCGCCAGCAGCTTGGGAAGAGGGGGGGCTATGAGAGAGACCCAGTACTTC
. | TRBJ1-1 | many | TRBV27 | CASSLSSKGTNTEAFF | TGTGCCAGCAGTTTATCCTCGAAGGGGACGAACACTGAAGCTTTCTTT
. | TRBJ1-5 | many | TRBV19 | CASSRLFGSGWGNQPQHF | TGTGCCAGTAGTCGTTTATTCGGGTCAGGGTGGGGCAATCAGCCCCAGCATTTT
TRBD2 | TRBJ2-7 | many | TRBV6-1 | CASSRGLAGGPYEQYF | TGTGCCAGCAGTCGGGGACTAGCGGGGGGTCCCTACGAGCAGTACTTC
. | TRBJ1-1 | . | TRBV18 | CASSPPVGNTEAFF | TGTGCCAGCTCACCACCGGTCGGGAACACTGAAGCTTTCTTT
TRBD1 | TRBJ2-2 | . | TRBV7-3 | CASSFTGTGVTGELFF | TGTGCCAGCAGCTTTACCGGGACAGGGGTGACCGGGGAGCTGTTTTTT
. | TRBJ2-3 | many | TRBV2 | CASSDLRGRTDTQYF | TGTGCCAGCAGTGACTTGCGGGGTCGCACAGATACGCAGTATTTT
. | TRBJ2-7 | few | TRBV11-2 | CASSLDQVGLRYEQYF | TGTGCCAGCAGCTTAGACCAGGTGGGACTCCGCTACGAGCAGTACTTC
. | TRBJ1-1 | few | TRBV3-1 | CASSPEGRDTEAFF | TGTGCCAGCAGCCCCGAGGGCAGGGACACTGAAGCTTTCTTT
TRBD2 | TRBJ2-7 | many | TRBV12-3/TRBV12-4 | CASRESGGARNEQYF | TGTGCCAGCAGAGAAAGCGGGGGGGCGAGGAACGAGCAGTACTTC
TRBD1 | TRBJ2-7 | many | TRBV27 | CASSSVTGGFNEQYF | TGTGCCAGCAGTTCCGTCACAGGGGGATTTAACGAGCAGTACTTC
. | TRBJ1-5 | many | TRBV12-3/TRBV12-4 | CASSLGGGVEAQPQHF | TGTGCCAGCAGTTTAGGGGGGGGCGTTGAGGCTCAGCCCCAGCATTTT
. | TRBJ1-1 | few | TRBV9 | CANSVSRGGGEAFF | TGTGCCAACAGCGTATCCAGGGGCGGCGGTGAAGCTTTCTTT
TRBD1 | TRBJ1-2 | many | TRBV7-9 | CASSYGQGLRSGYTF | TGTGCCAGCAGCTATGGACAGGGACTACGCTCTGGCTACACCTTC
. | TRBJ2-7 | few | TRBV29-1 | CSVTLGVWIYEQYF | TGCAGCGTTACGTTGGGGGTATGGATCTACGAGCAGTACTTC
. | TRBJ1-1 | many | TRBV6-1 | CASSVYRPNTEAFF | TGTGCCAGCAGTGTCTACAGGCCGAACACTGAAGCTTTCTTT
. | TRBJ1-5 | many | TRBV6-1 | CASSEGGAKGNQPQHF | TGTGCCAGCAGTGAGGGAGGCGCTAAGGGGAATCAGCCCCAGCATTTT
TRBD1 | TRBJ2-7 | many | TRBV13 | CASRLTGGVPEQYF | TGTGCCAGCAGGTTGACAGGGGGAGTCCCCGAGCAGTACTTC
. | TRBJ1-5 | many | TRBV16 | CASSQRGVSNQPQHF | TGTGCCAGCAGCCAACGAGGAGTCAGCAATCAGCCCCAGCATTTT
. | TRBJ1-5 | many | TRBV11-2 | CASSYSTGQPQHF | TGTGCCAGCAGCTACAGCACGGGTCAGCCCCAGCATTTT